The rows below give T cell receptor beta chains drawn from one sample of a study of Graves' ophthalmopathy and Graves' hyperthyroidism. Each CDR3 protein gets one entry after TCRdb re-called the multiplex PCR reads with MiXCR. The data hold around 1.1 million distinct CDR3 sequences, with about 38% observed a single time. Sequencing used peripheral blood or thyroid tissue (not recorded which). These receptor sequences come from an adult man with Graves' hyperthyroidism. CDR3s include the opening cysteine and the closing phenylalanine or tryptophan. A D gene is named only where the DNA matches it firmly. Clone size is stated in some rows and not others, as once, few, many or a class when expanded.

TGTGCCAGCAGCCAAGAGGGTGGGTTCGGCAATCAGCCCCAGCATTTT	CASSQEGGFGNQPQHF	NA	TRBV3-1	NA	TRBJ1-5
TGTGCCAGCCGGGGAGGCCGCTCTGGGGCCAACGTCCTGACTTTC	CASRGGRSGANVLTF	many	TRBV7-9	NA	TRBJ2-6
TGTGCCAGCAGGCACGGACAGTTTCCCACTCGCGAACAGCCAGAGACCCAGTACTTC	CASRHGQFPTREQPETQYF	NA	TRBV6-5	NA	TRBJ2-5
TGCGCCAGCAGCCTAACTAGTACAGGGAATTCACCCCTCCACTTT	CASSLTSTGNSPLHF	NA	TRBV5-1	NA	TRBJ1-6
TGTGCCAGCAGCCCCACTACGCTGACTGCCAATGAGCAGTTCTTC	CASSPTTLTANEQFF	NA	TRBV7-6	NA	TRBJ2-1
TGCGCCAGCAGCCCCTCTGGGACGACGAACACTGAAGCTTTCTTT	CASSPSGTTNTEAFF	NA	TRBV4-3	NA	TRBJ1-1
TGTGCCAGCAGCCTCCCCCTCAGGGGGAACACTGAAGCTTTCTTT	CASSLPLRGNTEAFF	few	TRBV7-8	NA	TRBJ1-1
TGTGCCAGCAGTGTGGGGTTGGGGTCTGGAAACACCATATATTTT	CASSVGLGSGNTIYF	many	TRBV2	NA	TRBJ1-3
TGTGCCAGCAGCAAGGACAGGGGGAATCAGTACTTC	CASSKDRGNQYF	NA	TRBV7-9	TRBD1	TRBJ2-5
TGTGCCAGCAGCGCAGGGGTTGTCTCCTACGAGCAGTACTTC	CASSAGVVSYEQYF	few	TRBV9	NA	TRBJ2-7
TGTGCCACCAGTGATTTGCCCCTACCCGATCTGACAACGAACACCGGGGAGCTGTTTTTT	CATSDLPLPDLTTNTGELFF	many	TRBV24-1	NA	TRBJ2-2
TGTGCCAGCAGTCCGATCCGGGGGGCGAACACTGAAGCTTTCTTT	CASSPIRGANTEAFF	once	TRBV12-3/TRBV12-4	NA	TRBJ1-1
TGTGCTAGTGGTTTGGACGGGGATCAGCCCCAGCATTTT	CASGLDGDQPQHF	NA	TRBV12-3/TRBV12-4	NA	TRBJ1-5
TGTGCCAGCAGTGACCGACCCAGGGGATCAAACTATGGCTACACCTTC	CASSDRPRGSNYGYTF	few	TRBV7-2	NA	TRBJ1-2
TGTGCCAGCAGTTACGGTTTCCTAACTGCCGGCGACGAGCAGTACTTC	CASSYGFLTAGDEQYF	NA	TRBV6-5	NA	TRBJ2-7
TGTGCCAGCGGCCTCTTTAACCGGGACAGAGCCTACGAGCAGTACTTC	CASGLFNRDRAYEQYF	NA	TRBV7-9	TRBD1	TRBJ2-7
TGTGCCATCAGCCGAGAGTTTGACACCGGGGAGCTGTTTTTT	CAISREFDTGELFF	NA	TRBV10-3	NA	TRBJ2-2
TGTGCCAGCAGGAAGGGGACTAGCGGGGCCCAAGAGACCCAGTACTTC	CASRKGTSGAQETQYF	NA	TRBV28	TRBD2	TRBJ2-5